Below, 19 T cell receptor beta chains from the same sample are listed, as sequenced in a study of blood T cell repertoires in COVID-19. Profiled with immunoSEQ multiplex PCR; TCRdb holds only in-frame clones, not every one. The sample has around 220,000 clones, 75% to 90% seen once. The sequenced sample was peripheral blood. The source of these receptors is a woman of 80 years or more with COVID-19, enrolled during active disease.

This sequence joins TRBV30 and TRBJ2-5; D ambiguous. With 0 bases removed from V and 5 bases from J, the gap between germline ends came to 7 bases. Germline V gene sequence: CDR1 GTSNPN, CDR2 SVGIG (reference sequence). The CDR3 extends over 12 amino acids. The CDR3 bases are TGTGCCTGGAGTGTCGTACGGGAGACCCAGTACTTC. Its protein product is CAWSVVRETQYF.

This clone was seen a few times. This sequence joins TRBV7-3 and TRBJ2-7; D may be TRBD2 (5 bases). The ends were cut back, 0 bases at V and 5 bases at J, with 8 bases in the middle. The CDR3 extends over 13 amino acids. The V gene's germline CDR1 is SGHTA and CDR2 FQGTGA. The chain's CDR3 is CASSLTEGHEQYF. The CDR3 nucleotides are TGTGCCAGCAGCTTAACTGAGGGCCACGAGCAGTACTTC.

The chain recombines TRBV29-1 with TRBJ1-1; D possibly corresponds to TRBD1 (6 bases). Germline CDR1 is SQVTM and CDR2 is ANQGSEA. The CDR3 has 15 amino acids. The V end lost 6 bases, the J end lost 0 bases, and 17 bases lay between the germline ends. DNA for the CDR3: TGCAGCGTGCAGGGGAGGGATGGGATGAACACTGAAGCTTTCTTT. Protein product: CSVQGRDGMNTEAFF.

The V gene is TRBV28, the J gene TRBJ1-5, with D hard to call. V was shortened by 11 bases and J by 0 bases, with 8 bases between the two germline ends. The CDR3 runs to 12 residues. The germline CDR1 and CDR2 sequences are MDHEN and SYDVKM. The CDR3 coding sequence is TGTGCCCATAGCAATAGCAATCAGCCCCAGCATTTT. Translating gives CAHSNSNQPQHF.

The rearrangement links TRBV28 to TRBJ2-7, with TRBD2 matching over 12 bases. Germline CDR1 is MDHEN and CDR2 is SYDVKM. CDR3 length: 16 amino acids. Unmatched junction bases numbered 10, after V lost 4 bases and J lost 6 bases. The CDR3 loop is CASSSIASGRAGEQYF. DNA for the CDR3: TGTGCCAGCAGTTCGATAGCTAGCGGGAGGGCCGGCGAGCAGTACTTC. Supplemented by reference TRBV28 and TRBJ2-7, the full variable domain reads DVKVTQSSRYLVKRTGEKVFLECVQDMDHENMFWYRQDPGLGLRLIYFSYDVKMKEKGDIPEGYSVSREKKERFSLILESASTNQTSMYLCASSSIASGRAGEQYFGPGTRLTVT.

The V gene is TRBV7-3, the J gene TRBJ2-1, with 12 bases fitting TRBD2. The CDR3 has 15 residues. Germline-derived CDR1 and CDR2 are SGHTA and FQGTGA. After removal of 5 bases from V and 2 bases from J, the junction contained 1 base not matched to a gene. The CDR3 DNA reads as TGTGCCAGCAGCCGGACTAGCGGGGCCTACAATGAGCAGTTCTTC. Its protein product is CASSRTSGAYNEQFF.

The chain combines TRBV19 with TRBJ2-7; 7 bases match TRBD2. Germline trimming cut 6 bases from V and 5 bases from J; bases unmatched to any gene: 7. The CDR3 totals 13 residues. CDR1 LNHDA and CDR2 SQIVND come from the germline V gene (reference sequence). The CDR3: CASRAGEWDEQYF. Here the CDR3 DNA reads TGTGCCAGTAGGGCGGGAGAATGGGACGAGCAGTACTTC.

The chain's CDR3 is CSVGRGEKLFF. The DNA for the CDR3 is TGCAGCGTTGGGCGGGGGGAAAAACTGTTTTTT. The V call is TRBV29-1, the J call TRBJ1-4, with D possibly TRBD1 on 5 matching bases. The CDR3 consists of 11 residues. The germline V gene has CDR1 SQVTM and CDR2 ANQGSEA. V lost 4 bases, J lost 8 bases, and 8 bases lay in between.

The chain employs TRBV5-5 and TRBJ2-7; no clear D gene. V was clipped by 2 bases and J by 1 base, with 10 bases between them. Germline V CDR1 and CDR2: SGHKS, YYEKEE (reference sequence). The CDR3 runs 14 residues. The CDR3 region has the DNA TGTGCCAGCAGCTTATACGGGTGGTCCTACGAGCAGTACTTC. It yields the protein CASSLYGWSYEQYF.

This chain uses TRBV15 with TRBJ2-6, with a weak D call TRBD1 (5 bases). CDR3 length equals 18 residues. Germline V gives CDR1 LNHNV, CDR2 YYDKDF (reference sequence). V was cut by 0 bases and J by 4 bases, with 16 bases left in between. The chain's CDR3 is CATSRDWLGASGANVLTF. In DNA, the CDR3 is TGTGCCACCAGCAGAGATTGGCTAGGGGCGTCCGGGGCCAACGTCCTGACTTTC.

V gene TRBV3-1 (or the pseudogene TRBV3-2) combines with J gene TRBJ1-1; 9 bases line up with TRBD1. The germline V gene has CDR1 LGHDT and CDR2 YNNKEL (reference sequence). The V segment lost 5 bases and the J segment 0 bases; nucleotides outside the gene matches: 7. The CDR3 sequence is 16 residues long. CDR3 protein: CASSRTGEIMNTEAFF. The CDR3, as DNA: TGTGCCAGCAGCAGGACAGGGGAAATTATGAACACTGAAGCTTTCTTT.

The chain joins TRBV6-5 to TRBJ1-5; D remains ambiguous. CDR1 is MNHEY, CDR2 SVGAGI, per germline. This CDR3 is built from 12 residues. V lost 8 bases and J lost 3, with 8 bases in between. The CDR3 nucleotides read TGTGCCAGCGGGAGACTCAATCAGCCCCAGCATTTT. Encoded protein: CASGRLNQPQHF.

This sequence joins TRBV7-9 and TRBJ2-2; 7 nucleotides match TRBD1. This CDR3 has 14 amino acids. The ends lost 5 bases at V and 8 bases at J; junction bases unmatched: 8. Germline values: CDR1 SEHNR, CDR2 FQNEAQ (reference sequence). The CDR3 protein is CASSPRQGLGELFF. The CDR3 bases are TGTGCCAGCAGCCCCCGACAGGGTTTGGGGGAGCTGTTTTTT.

The chain has TRBV7-3 and TRBJ2-1, with a tentative D call TRBD2 (6 bases). The CDR3 has 13 residues. V shed 5 bases and J shed 3 bases, with 8 bases lying between them. Germline-derived CDR1 and CDR2 are SGHTA and FQGTGA. This CDR3 reads CASSIGGYNEQFF. DNA for the CDR3: TGTGCCAGCAGCATCGGGGGCTACAATGAGCAGTTCTTC.

This chain joins TRBV10-3 and TRBJ1-1; D gene ambiguous. V was cut by 2 bases and J by 3 bases, with 7 bases left in between. This CDR3 contains 13 residues. CDR1 is ENHRY and CDR2 is SYGVKD in the germline V gene. CDR3 bases: TGTGCCATCAGTGAGGGAGGATACACTGAAGCTTTCTTT. Amino acids: CAISEGGYTEAFF.

This clone has a single count. The chain employs TRBV4-1 and TRBJ1-1; 9 nucleotides line up with TRBD1. The CDR3 has 17 amino acids. Per the germline V gene, CDR1 is MGHRA and CDR2 is YSYEKL. The J segment lost 0 bases and the V segment lost 3 bases, leaving 8 bases of the junction unmatched. CDR3 amino acids: CASSHQLQGAVNTEAFF. DNA of the CDR3: TGCGCCAGCAGCCACCAACTACAGGGGGCGGTGAACACTGAAGCTTTCTTT.

V and J are TRBV5-1 and TRBJ2-1; D may be TRBD2 (6 bases). CDR3 length: 14 amino acids. The germline CDR1 and CDR2 sequences are SGHRS and YFSETQ. V lost 5 bases and J 5 bases, leaving 14 bases between the germline ends. This CDR3 is CASSLERADNEQFF. In DNA, the CDR3 is TGCGCCAGCAGTCTAGAGCGGGCAGACAATGAGCAGTTCTTC.

This clone was seen a handful of times. V and J are TRBV5-4 and TRBJ2-7; 9 nucleotides agree with TRBD1. Germline V CDR1 and CDR2: SGHNT, YYREEE (reference sequence). V lost 4 bases to trimming and J lost 3 bases; unmatched junction nucleotides: 5. The CDR3 consists of 14 residues. CDR3 sequence: CASSTSGQGYEQYF. CDR3 nucleotides: TGTGCCAGCAGCACCTCGGGACAGGGCTACGAGCAGTACTTC.

The V and J genes are TRBV5-1 and TRBJ2-1; 8 bases are a match to TRBD2. The V gene end was trimmed by 1 base and the J gene end by 4 bases; junction bases not matched to a gene: 7. The CDR3 consists of 16 residues. Germline lookup yields CDR1 SGHRS and CDR2 YFSETQ. CDR3 loop: CASSLYPTSGYNEQFF. The CDR3 coding sequence is TGCGCCAGCAGCTTGTACCCTACTAGCGGTTACAATGAGCAGTTCTTC.